This is a list of T cell receptor beta chains from one sample in a study of CD8 T cells in ankylosing spondylitis. TCRdb called the 5' RACE reads again in MiXCR, with one record for every CDR3 protein. The data show about 420,000 distinct CDR3 sequences, 20% to 25% seen once. Sequenced material: blood, either unsorted or a sorted T cell fraction (not recorded which). The receptors come from a male donor with ankylosing spondylitis. Each CDR3 is given with its conserved first and last residue. A D gene is named only where the DNA matches it firmly. Only part of the rows carry a size: once, few, many, or a class if the clone is expanded.

size	D	V	J	CDR3	DNA
-	-	TRBV6-5	TRBJ2-7	CASSYSNRGLDEQYF	TGTGCCAGCAGTTACTCGAATCGGGGGCTGGACGAGCAGTACTTC
many	TRBD1	TRBV12-3/TRBV12-4	TRBJ2-5	CASSLGQQETQYF	TGTGCCAGCAGCCTGGGACAGCAAGAGACCCAGTACTTC
-	TRBD1	TRBV4-1	TRBJ2-2	CASSLGQGAIGELFF	TGCGCCAGCAGCTTGGGACAGGGGGCGATCGGGGAGCTGTTTTTT
few	TRBD2	TRBV20-1	TRBJ2-5	CSAKGGSETQYF	TGCAGTGCTAAGGGCGGGAGTGAGACCCAGTACTTC
-	TRBD2	TRBV4-1	TRBJ2-2	CASSQEFQREGRAGELFF	TGCGCCAGCAGCCAAGAATTTCAGCGGGAGGGGAGAGCCGGGGAGCTGTTTTTT
-	TRBD2	TRBV20-1	TRBJ2-1	CSARAVRLAGLPLSYNEQFF	TGCAGTGCTAGAGCTGTTCGACTAGCGGGACTTCCACTCTCCTACAATGAGCAGTTCTTC
-	-	TRBV11-1	TRBJ2-7	CASSEIYEQYF	TGTGCCAGCAGTGAAATATACGAGCAGTACTTC
few	-	TRBV3-1	TRBJ2-1	CASSRDGFGNEQFF	TGTGCCAGCAGCCGGGACGGGTTCGGCAATGAGCAGTTCTTC
-	-	TRBV5-1	TRBJ2-5	CASSLQAAEETQYF	TGCGCCAGCAGCTTGCAAGCGGCCGAGGAGACCCAGTACTTC
few	TRBD1	TRBV12-3/TRBV12-4	TRBJ2-5	CASRGQGARETQYF	TGTGCCAGCAGAGGACAGGGGGCGCGAGAGACCCAGTACTTC
few	-	TRBV5-1	TRBJ2-2	CASSSAMVGITGELFF	TGCGCCAGCAGCTCGGCGATGGTGGGAATCACCGGGGAGCTGTTTTTT
few	TRBD1	TRBV20-1	TRBJ2-7	CSARGTGSLYYEQYF	TGCAGTGCTAGAGGGACAGGTTCCCTATACTACGAGCAGTACTTC
-	-	TRBV6-5	TRBJ2-1	CASSYWRDADNEQFF	TGTGCCAGCAGTTACTGGCGGGACGCCGACAATGAGCAGTTCTTC
-	-	TRBV29-1	TRBJ1-2	CSANREDGYTF	TGCAGCGCAAACAGGGAGGATGGCTACACCTTC
few	-	TRBV12-3/TRBV12-4	TRBJ2-7	CASSFYSIEQYF	TGTGCCAGCAGTTTTTATAGTATCGAGCAGTACTTC
-	-	TRBV6-1	TRBJ2-5	CASSLSWTRQETQYF	TGTGCCAGCAGCCTTTCATGGACCCGCCAAGAGACCCAGTACTTC
once	-	TRBV7-9	TRBJ2-3	CASSLVWGAADTQYF	TGTGCCAGCAGCTTAGTTTGGGGGGCTGCAGATACGCAGTATTTT
-	TRBD2	TRBV24-1	TRBJ2-1	CATSEAGAYNEQFF	TGTGCCACCAGTGAAGCGGGAGCCTACAATGAGCAGTTCTTC
-	-	TRBV5-1	TRBJ2-1	CASRTDPIYNEQFF	TGCGCCAGCCGGACAGACCCAATCTACAATGAGCAGTTCTTC
-	-	TRBV29-1	TRBJ2-5	CSVENLGNEETQYF	TGCAGCGTTGAAAATTTAGGGAATGAAGAGACCCAGTACTTC
-	-	TRBV15	TRBJ2-1	CATSRVLPGGNNEQFF	TGTGCCACCAGCAGAGTTCTTCCCGGTGGTAACAATGAGCAGTTCTTC
few	TRBD2	TRBV2	TRBJ2-2	CASRGTSGRTGELFF	TGTGCCAGCAGGGGGACTAGCGGGAGAACCGGGGAGCTGTTTTTT
-	-	TRBV5-4	TRBJ2-3	CASSLLAGDTQYF	TGTGCCAGCAGCTTGTTGGCGGGAGATACGCAGTATTTT
-	-	TRBV7-8	TRBJ2-5	CASSPRPRGVAIQETQYF	TGTGCCAGCAGCCCGAGACCAAGGGGGGTTGCGATTCAAGAGACCCAGTACTTC
many	-	TRBV12-3/TRBV12-4	TRBJ2-3	CASGGPGTKSTDTQYF	TGTGCCAGCGGGGGGCCCGGGACTAAAAGCACAGATACGCAGTATTTT
-	-	TRBV10-3	TRBJ2-2	CAISESAFSGELFF	TGTGCCATCAGTGAGTCGGCTTTCTCCGGGGAGCTGTTTTTT
-	-	TRBV5-1	TRBJ1-2	CASSFGQGSYGYTF	TGCGCCAGCAGCTTCGGCCAGGGTAGCTATGGCTACACCTTC
few	-	TRBV7-7	TRBJ2-1	CASSLNTVDNEQFF	TGTGCTAGCAGCTTGAACACAGTAGACAATGAGCAGTTCTTC
-	-	TRBV20-1	TRBJ2-7	CSARKANSYEQYF	TGCAGTGCTAGGAAGGCTAACTCCTACGAGCAGTACTTC
-	TRBD1	TRBV7-2	TRBJ1-2	CASSLDSNRQGGYTF	TGTGCCAGCAGCTTAGACTCCAACCGACAGGGTGGCTACACCTTC
few	-	TRBV12-3/TRBV12-4	TRBJ2-7	CASSREFPYEQYF	TGTGCCAGCAGTCGGGAGTTCCCCTACGAGCAGTACTTC
-	TRBD2	TRBV6-2/TRBV6-3	TRBJ2-7	CASFRGSGISYEQYF	TGTGCCAGCTTCCGTGGGAGCGGGATTTCCTACGAGCAGTACTTC
-	-	TRBV4-2	TRBJ2-2	CASNRLGGANTGELFF	TGTGCCAGCAACCGATTGGGGGGAGCGAACACCGGGGAGCTGTTTTTT
many	TRBD2	TRBV5-1	TRBJ2-1	CASSLAGGLNEQFF	TGCGCCAGCAGCTTGGCGGGAGGTCTAAATGAGCAGTTCTTC
few	-	TRBV18	TRBJ1-5	CASSPVRNQPQHF	TGTGCCAGCTCACCGGTTCGCAATCAGCCCCAGCATTTT
-	TRBD1	TRBV20-1	TRBJ1-1	CSAMDRPMNTEAFF	TGCAGTGCGATGGACAGGCCGATGAACACTGAAGCTTTCTTT
-	TRBD2	TRBV7-3	TRBJ2-1	CASSLTSSSRNEQFF	TGTGCCAGCAGCCTGACTAGCTCCTCCCGGAATGAGCAGTTCTTC
-	TRBD2	TRBV19	TRBJ2-5	CASSTLAEETQYF	TGTGCCAGTAGTACTCTAGCGGAAGAGACCCAGTACTTC
-	TRBD2	TRBV29-1	TRBJ2-3	CSVSRTSGSPAQYF	TGCAGCGTCTCCCGGACTAGCGGGAGCCCTGCGCAGTATTTT
once	TRBD1	TRBV27	TRBJ2-4	CASSPGWGTGGNIQYF	TGTGCCAGCAGTCCCGGGTGGGGGACAGGGGGGAACATTCAGTACTTC
-	TRBD2	TRBV12-3/TRBV12-4	TRBJ2-7	CASSLLAGAWEQYF	TGTGCCAGCAGCTTACTAGCGGGAGCTTGGGAGCAGTACTTC
-	TRBD2	TRBV11-1	TRBJ2-2	CASSSQAGAAGELFF	TGTGCCAGCAGCTCCCAGGCGGGAGCCGCCGGGGAGCTGTTTTTT
-	TRBD1	TRBV9	TRBJ2-5	CASSAGQGAWETQYF	TGTGCCAGCAGCGCGGGACAGGGGGCTTGGGAGACCCAGTACTTC
few	-	TRBV7-3	TRBJ2-1	CASSLKGAYNEQFF	TGTGCCAGCAGCTTAAAAGGGGCGTACAATGAGCAGTTCTTC
-	-	TRBV20-1	TRBJ2-7	CSARRGFGEQYF	TGCAGTGCTAGAAGGGGGTTTGGGGAGCAGTACTTC
few	TRBD1	TRBV6-1	TRBJ2-2	CASKTGRDSNTGELFF	TGTGCCAGCAAGACGGGCCGGGACAGCAACACCGGGGAGCTGTTTTTT
-	TRBD1	TRBV24-1	TRBJ2-1	CATSGVYGTGGAYNEQFF	TGTGCCACCAGTGGCGTTTATGGGACAGGCGGAGCCTACAATGAGCAGTTCTTC
-	-	TRBV12-3/TRBV12-4	TRBJ2-2	CASSPTPVVGELFF	TGTGCCAGCAGTCCAACTCCGGTGGTCGGGGAGCTGTTTTTT